This section outlines one T cell receptor (beta chain) sequence together with its context. Its binding antigen is unknown. No much larger clone exists at a distance of one base, and base qualities are not known. PBMCs were isolated by density centrifugation and stained for CD3, CD4 and CD8, after which CD4+ and CD8+ T cells were sorted on a FACSAria. Scalp biopsies and blood samples were obtained from unaffected controls. The record originates from a study of CD8+ T cells in alopecia areata (dated by TCRdb to the late 2010s). A note on the overall study: In both human patients and the C3H/HeJ mouse model, the study applied high-throughput TCRbeta sequencing to look at T cell clonal expansion in alopecia areata. In humans, TCRbeta sequencing was performed on scalp tissue and on sorted CD4+ and CD8+ peripheral blood T cells from healthy controls and from patients with patchy or totalis/universalis alopecia areata. Scalp clonality was compared among normal scalp (n=4), patchy alopecia areata scalp (n=8), and alopecia totalis/universalis scalp (n=8). RNA came from the PAXgene miRNA kit for fixed scalp, the miRNeasy kit for PBMCs, and the RNeasy kit for mouse skin. TCRbeta CDR3 regions were amplified by immunoSEQ multiplex PCR using 35 Vbeta forward and 13 Jbeta reverse primers.

General study outcomes and caveats: Shared TCR sequences between patients were less evident than in mice, which may be partly attributable to HLA diversity in the patient population. Compared with normal scalp, lesional scalp, particularly in alopecia totalis/universalis, had higher clonality and more expanded CD8+ clones, which suggests antigenic drive. Scalp TCR repertoire analysis is complicated because resident alphabeta T cells in normal human skin are also sequenced, whereas mouse skin is dominated by gammadelta T cells.

From the germline V gene (reference sequence), CDR1 is LNHNV and CDR2 is YYDKDF. The junction carries 15 bases between V and J, which are trimmed by 5 bases and 3 bases respectively. Counted from cysteine to phenylalanine, this CDR3 has 15 amino acids. Here the CDR3 DNA is all that survives: 45 bases in frame from base 1. Receptor libraries were prepared by the immunoSEQ multiplex PCR assay. RNA was extracted from all samples and reverse transcribed into cDNA, which served as template for TCR sequencing. First-strand cDNA was synthesized with SuperScript III using a 2:1 mix of oligo-dT and random hexamers. A synthetic immune receptor repertoire was used to measure amplification bias, and any remaining bias was corrected computationally. As for the authors' bioinformatics: Raw reads were preprocessed to remove errors, and CDR3 was defined according to IMGT conventions as the region from the conserved cysteine to phenylalanine. Clonality was computed as 1 minus the Shannon entropy, with the entropy normalized by log2 of the number of productive unique TCRs. CD4 or CD8 identity of scalp clones was inferred by cross-referencing scalp TCRbeta sequences with sorted blood CD4 and CD8 repertoires. The immuneACCESS repertoire file appears here via TCRdb, limited to in-frame rearrangements. These files lack a portion of the clones; in checked studies, under half of the deficit traces to unresolved V genes, and the cause of the others is not known. V, J and clone size are those of that table, while D and trimming were read from the DNA. The sample data list approximately 150,000 clones, and around 57% of these were observed just once. The top ten clonotypes cover less than 5% of the sample.

Recombination joined TRBV15 with TRBJ2-3; no confident D gene assignment can be made. This sequence originates from a human donor in good health. The sample consisted of CD4+ T cells sorted from blood. This receptor carries the CDR3 CATSHMGIWTDTQYF. The bases read TGTGCCACCAGCCATATGGGGATCTGGACAGATACGCAGTATTTT.